The sequence of this T cell receptor beta chain was determined in a study of T cells in Graves' hyperthyroidism and ophthalmopathy. This clonotype turned up a few times. Its specificity is unknown. Researchers barred patients who had uncontrolled infection, other autoimmune disease, pregnancy or lactation. Study-wide points: Model output signaled ophthalmopathy a median roughly 6 months ahead of onset. Ophthalmopathy and stable hyperthyroidism were told apart by a 13 V-J model.

Amplified TCR beta CDR3 regions derived from RNA transcripts. When the TCR CDR3 underwent first-round RT-PCR, the HTBI primer set was used. Via MiXCR, TCRdb re-called the multiplex PCR reads, giving one row per CDR3 protein. The data hold about 640,000 distinct CDR3 sequences, with about a fifth observed a single time. Sequenced sample: blood. The source is a man aged 25 to 40 with Graves' ophthalmopathy.

DNA of the CDR3: TGTGCCACCGGACATGGCGCCTACGAGCAGTACTTC. Translated: CATGHGAYEQYF. The chain recombines TRBV24-1 with TRBJ2-7, with TRBD1 as a possible D gene (5 bases). The CDR3 contains 12 residues. V lost 9 bases to trimming and J lost 2 bases, with 10 bases between them. CDR1 is KGHDR and CDR2 is SFDVKD in the germline V gene.